These 4 T cell receptor beta chains originate from one sample sequenced in a study of blood T cell repertoires in COVID-19. The method was immunoSEQ multiplex PCR; TCRdb's version includes in-frame clones alone and lacks a portion of them. The sample has about 270,000 clones, more than 65% seen once. Sample: peripheral blood. The receptors derive from a woman aged 18-29 years with acute or convalescent COVID-19.

The V call is TRBV7-6, the J call TRBJ2-2, with D possibly being TRBD2 (5 bases). The CDR3 contains 15 residues. Trimming removed 5 bases from V and 6 bases from J, with 16 bases in between. CDR1 SGHVS and CDR2 FNYEAQ come from the germline V gene. CDR3 bases: TGTGCCAGCAGCCCCAGCGCGGGCAGGCCCGGGGAGCTGTTTTTT. Its protein is CASSPSAGRPGELFF.

The rearrangement uses TRBV6-5 and TRBJ1-1, with D unresolved. The length of the CDR3 is 13 residues. V was trimmed by 5 bases and J by 4 bases, leaving 11 bases between them. CDR1 MNHEY and CDR2 SVGAGI come from the germline V gene. CDR3 DNA: TGTGCCAGCAGTCCCCGGGAGGGCACTGAAGCTTTCTTT. Encoded protein: CASSPREGTEAFF.

This rearrangement joins TRBV2 to TRBJ1-3; unclear D gene. Germline lookup yields CDR1 SNHLY and CDR2 FYNNEI. V was pared by 4 bases and J by 1 base, with 8 bases between. This CDR3 is 14 amino acids long. CDR3 protein: CASSASWSGNTIYF. CDR3 nucleotides: TGTGCCAGCAGTGCAAGCTGGTCTGGAAACACCATATATTTT. The full variable domain, in which reference TRBV2 and TRBJ1-3 provide the parts outside the CDR3, is EPEVTQTPSHQVTQMGQEVILRCVPISNHLYFYWYRQILGQKVEFLVSFYNNEISEKSEIFDDQFSVERPDGSNFTLKIRSTKLEDSAMYFCASSASWSGNTIYFGEGSWLTVV.

The chain carries TRBV28 and TRBJ1-3; no firm D call. The CDR3 sequence is 13 residues long. V was cut by 6 bases and J by 4 bases, with 10 bases left in between. Germline V gene sequence: CDR1 MDHEN, CDR2 SYDVKM. The CDR3 sequence: CASSRGLGNTIYF. As DNA, the CDR3 is TGTGCCAGCAGCCGAGGGTTGGGAAACACCATATATTTT.